The 26 T cell receptor beta chains below all came from one sample that was sequenced in a study of shared clonotypes between healthy human individuals. Clones were sequenced by immunoSEQ multiplex PCR, and TCRdb holds only the in-frame ones, with some missing. The sample holds under 1,100,000 clones, around 74% seen once. Material: memory CD4+ T cells sorted from blood. Documented subset: CD45RA-negative fraction. The receptors shown here come from a man younger than 30 in good health.

V is TRBV5-4 and J is TRBJ2-5; unclear D gene. CDR3 size: 14 residues. The ends were cut back, 2 bases at V and 1 base at J, with 9 bases in the middle. The V gene's germline CDR1 is SGHNT and CDR2 YYREEE (reference sequence). The CDR3, as DNA: TGTGCCAGCAGCTTCATGCTAGTCCAAGAGACCCAGTACTTC. It codes for CASSFMLVQETQYF.

This clone was detected once. J is TRBJ1-1 and V is TRBV4-1; no definite D call. This CDR3 is 12 amino acids long. Germline V CDR1 and CDR2: MGHRA, YSYEKL. V was shortened by 0 bases and J by 8 bases, with 7 bases between the two germline ends. This CDR3 is CASSQEVGEAFF. In DNA form, the CDR3 reads TGCGCCAGCAGCCAAGAAGTGGGGGAAGCTTTCTTT.

The rearrangement uses TRBV7-9 and TRBJ2-2; TRBD1 is a possible D gene (5 bases). The CDR3 totals 15 residues. V gave up 7 bases and J gave up 4 bases, with 16 bases separating them. CDR1 SEHNR and CDR2 FQNEAQ come from the germline V gene (reference sequence). This chain's CDR3 is CASTYRSQGTGELFF. As DNA, the CDR3 is TGTGCCAGCACCTACCGGAGCCAGGGCACCGGGGAGCTGTTTTTT.

This clone was observed a single time. The chain has TRBV7-2 and TRBJ1-6, with TRBD1 as a possible D gene (5 bases). V was cut by 4 bases and J by 9 bases, with 16 bases left in between. The CDR3 spans 15 residues. CDR1 SGHTA and CDR2 FQGNSA come from the germline V gene. CDR3 in DNA: TGTGCCAGCAGCTCCAGGGCAGGGATTGGTTCACCCCTCCACTTT. It translates to CASSSRAGIGSPLHF.

This clone was observed a single time. The genes are TRBV5-1 and TRBJ1-6, with 8 bases that match TRBD1. The junction had 7 bases not matched to a gene; V was cut back by 4 bases and J by 10 bases. The germline gives CDR1 SGHRS, CDR2 YFSETQ. The CDR3 extends over 14 amino acids. This chain's CDR3 is CASSTGQGGSPLHF. The DNA of the CDR3 is TGCGCCAGCAGCACAGGACAGGGTGGATCACCCCTCCACTTT.

The V gene is TRBV7-9, the J gene TRBJ2-7; 7 nucleotides align to TRBD1. The CDR3 covers 14 residues. The V and J ends lost 3 bases and 2 bases, in that order; junction bases with no gene match: 4. CDR1 is SEHNR and CDR2 is FQNEAQ in the germline V gene (reference sequence). The CDR3 spells CASSFEGAAYEQYF. The CDR3 DNA sequence: TGTGCCAGCAGCTTTGAGGGGGCCGCCTACGAGCAGTACTTC.

CDR3 sequence: CASSEGQTLRPQHF. The CDR3 DNA sequence: TGTGCCAGCAGTGAAGGGCAGACCCTGAGGCCCCAGCATTTT. The gene calls are TRBV2 and TRBJ1-5; D remains unclear. Trimming cost V 1 base and J 9 bases, with 13 bases left between them. The CDR3 length is 14 residues. The germline V gene encodes CDR1 SNHLY and CDR2 FYNNEI.

For this clone: The sample holds other DNA sequences that translate to the same CDR3. The rearrangement uses TRBV18 and TRBJ2-7; 7 bases map to TRBD1. The junction had 6 bases not matched to a gene; V was cut back by 3 bases and J by 4 bases. Germline assignment: CDR1 KGHSH and CDR2 LQKENI. The CDR3 totals 14 residues. CDR3 DNA sequence: TGTGCCAGCTCACCGGGCAGGGGGTCGTACGAGCAGTACTTC. Translating it yields CASSPGRGSYEQYF. Combining the CDR3 with reference TRBV18 and TRBJ2-7 gives the whole variable domain NAGVMQNPRHLVRRRGQEARLRCSPMKGHSHVYWYRQLPEEGLKFMVYLQKENIIDESGMPKERFSAEFPKEGPSILRIQQVVRGDSAAYFCASSPGRGSYEQYFGPGTRLTVT.

The chain joins TRBV5-1 to TRBJ1-3; D is possibly TRBD1 (5 bases). CDR1 and CDR2 from the germline V gene are SGHRS and YFSETQ. CDR3 length: 15 amino acids. The V gene lost 4 bases and the J gene lost 2 bases, with 13 bases spanning the gap. Here the CDR3 DNA reads TGCGCCAGCAGCCATAACGGACAAGCTGGAAACACCATATATTTT. Translated: CASSHNGQAGNTIYF.

This clone was recorded at least ten times. This chain connects TRBV5-4 to TRBJ2-5; 10 positions agree with TRBD2. CDR3 length equals 15 residues. With 5 bases clipped from V and 1 base from J, the junction kept 5 bases outside the gene matches. Germline V CDR1 and CDR2: SGHNT, YYREEE (reference sequence). The CDR3 DNA sequence: TGTGCCAGCAGAAGGACTAGCGGAGTCCAAGAGACCCAGTACTTC. It yields the protein CASRRTSGVQETQYF.

A few counts support this clone. This chain links TRBV2 with TRBJ1-2; the match to TRBD1 covers 8 bases. The CDR3 totals 14 residues. Per germline, CDR1 SNHLY and CDR2 FYNNEI. V shed 6 bases and J 3 bases; nucleotides not matched to a gene: 6. DNA for the CDR3: TGTGCCAGCAGCTCCGACAGGGGCGACTATGGCTACACCTTC. It yields the protein CASSSDRGDYGYTF.

V is TRBV28 and J is TRBJ1-1; D remains unclear. Germline assignment: CDR1 MDHEN and CDR2 SYDVKM. The germline V and J ends were trimmed by 8 bases and 1 base, with 11 bases remaining between them. The length of the CDR3 is 13 residues. This CDR3 is CASPGPGNTEAFF. Here the CDR3 DNA reads TGTGCCAGCCCCGGACCGGGGAACACTGAAGCTTTCTTT.

The chain carries TRBV30 and TRBJ2-6, with unresolved D. Germline V gene lookup returns CDR1 GTSNPN and CDR2 SVGIG (reference sequence). Between the trimmed V and J ends, which lost 0 bases and 0 bases, there was a span of 6 bases. This CDR3 is built from 15 residues. Written as DNA, the CDR3 is TGTGCCTGGAGTGTACGGAGCTCTGGGGCCAACGTCCTGACTTTC. It specifies CAWSVRSSGANVLTF.

Points on this clone: At one of its ends the junction is not consistent with the germline gene, which may arise from a read error. The chain links TRBV5-6 to TRBJ1-2; D is possibly TRBD1 (6 bases). The CDR3 is 12 amino acids. The germline gives CDR1 SGHDT, CDR2 YYEEEE. The CDR3 loop is CASSLASGASAF. CDR3 DNA: TGTGCCAGCAGCTTGGCCTCAGGGGCTTCCGCCTTC.

This chain links TRBV27 with TRBJ1-5; D is perhaps TRBD1 (5 bases). The CDR3 sequence is 17 residues long. V was pared by 3 bases and J by 0 bases, with 15 bases between. Looked up from germline, CDR1 is MNHEY and CDR2 is SMNVEV (reference sequence). The DNA of the CDR3 is TGTGCCAGCAGTTTTAAGGGGACCCTCTATAGCAATCAGCCCCAGCATTTT. Translating it yields CASSFKGTLYSNQPQHF.

The chain couples TRBV5-1 to TRBJ1-3; TRBD1 is a possible D gene (5 bases). From germline, CDR1 is SGHRS and CDR2 YFSETQ. Trimming removed 3 bases from V and 4 bases from J, with 11 bases in between. The CDR3 is 14 amino acids. The CDR3 DNA is TGCGCCAGCAGCTACGGGGGGTCGGGAAACACCATATATTTT. This encodes CASSYGGSGNTIYF.

The chain joins TRBV6-5 to TRBJ1-2; no reliable D call. Germline V gene sequence: CDR1 MNHEY, CDR2 SVGAGI. V lost 4 bases and J lost 7, with 10 bases in between. The CDR3 runs to 12 residues. The CDR3 here is CASSSGPLGYTF. The CDR3 DNA reads as TGTGCCAGCAGTTCCGGACCTCTTGGCTACACCTTC.

A note on this clone: This is likely an artifact of a read error, given a far larger clone one base away. Within the sample, other DNA sequences also encode this same CDR3. The CDR3 reads CASSDGYEQYF. The DNA for the CDR3 is TGCGCCAGCAGCGACGGCTACGAGCAGTACTTC. The V gene is TRBV10-1, the J gene TRBJ2-7; no firm D call. Germline CDR1 reads WNHNN; CDR2 reads SYGVQD (reference sequence). The CDR3 spans 11 residues. V lost 6 bases, J lost 3 bases, and 6 bases lay in between.

This clone has only one observation. In nucleotides, the CDR3 is TGTGCCAGCAGCGTAGAAGGGACAAGGGTAACGCAGTATTTT. This encodes CASSVEGTRVTQYF. V gene TRBV9 combines with J gene TRBJ2-3; D might be TRBD1 (6 bases). The length of the CDR3 is 14 residues. The germline V gene has CDR1 SGDLS and CDR2 YYNGEE. V lost 0 bases and J 9 bases, leaving 14 bases between the germline ends.

In its sample, this clone was seen once. The chain is built from TRBV7-9 and TRBJ1-2, with D unclear. Germline loops: CDR1 SEHNR, CDR2 FQNEAQ (reference sequence). This CDR3 has 14 residues. V was clipped by 5 bases and J by 7 bases, with 17 bases between them. The CDR3 loop is CASSLVTIPPGYTF. CDR3 coding DNA: TGTGCCAGCAGCCTAGTGACAATTCCTCCTGGCTACACCTTC.

The chain links TRBV10-3 to TRBJ2-5; D is possibly TRBD1 (6 bases). CDR1 and CDR2 (germline): ENHRY, SYGVKD. V lost 7 bases and J lost 1, with 13 bases in between. The CDR3 covers 14 residues. The CDR3 loop reads CAITQDSPQETQYF. In DNA form, the CDR3 reads TGTGCCATCACCCAGGACAGTCCCCAAGAGACCCAGTACTTC.

Only one count was recorded for this clone. The chain links TRBV2 to TRBJ1-5; D may be TRBD1 (5 bases). Germline V gives CDR1 SNHLY, CDR2 FYNNEI. V dropped 5 bases and J dropped 8 bases, with 16 bases sitting between them. The CDR3 extends over 14 amino acids. The CDR3, as DNA: TGTGCCAGCAGTAGGACATCGGCGGGGGAGCCCCAGCATTTT. Residues: CASSRTSAGEPQHF.

As for this clone: Different DNA sequences within this sample yield the same CDR3. The gene calls are TRBV5-1 and TRBJ2-3, with a tentative D call TRBD2 (6 bases). The CDR3 is 15 amino acids. Germline V gene data show CDR1 as SGHRS and CDR2 as YFSETQ. The V end lost 2 bases, the J end lost 2 bases, and 12 bases lay between the germline ends. The CDR3 spells CASSFGGADTDTQYF. In DNA form, the CDR3 reads TGCGCCAGCAGCTTCGGAGGGGCGGACACAGATACGCAGTATTTT.

This clone was picked up a small number of times. This chain joins TRBV14 and TRBJ2-7; a weak D match, TRBD1 (5 bases). Deletions cut 0 bases from V and 2 bases from J, with 11 bases between. The CDR3 runs to 15 residues. Germline loops: CDR1 SGHDN, CDR2 FVKESK. The CDR3 here is CASSQDPGHAYEQYF. The CDR3 DNA sequence: TGTGCCAGCAGCCAAGACCCAGGGCATGCCTACGAGCAGTACTTC.

The chain combines TRBV6-1 with TRBJ2-2, with unresolved D. The CDR3 has 15 residues. The ends were cut back, 6 bases at V and 0 bases at J, with 11 bases in the middle. Germline V gives CDR1 MNHNS, CDR2 SASEGT. The CDR3 sequence is CASSPQLTNTGELFF. CDR3 coding DNA: TGTGCCAGCAGCCCTCAGCTAACGAACACCGGGGAGCTGTTTTTT.

The chain joins TRBV5-1 to TRBJ1-1; D might be TRBD1 (6 bases). V dropped 3 bases and J dropped 3 bases, with 9 bases sitting between them. CDR1 is SGHRS and CDR2 is YFSETQ in the germline V gene. The CDR3 covers 13 residues. The CDR3 protein is CASSWKGDTEAFF. CDR3 DNA sequence: TGCGCCAGCAGCTGGAAGGGGGACACTGAAGCTTTCTTT.